These 2 T cell receptor beta chains were sequenced from one sample in a study of OX40 agonist ivuxolimab in advanced cancers. Sequenced by immunoSEQ multiplex PCR; TCRdb stores in-frame clones only, minus some. This table holds more than 15,000 clones, roughly 69% found once. The sequencing used CD4+ or CD8+ T cells sorted from blood, collected in a trial of the OX40 agonist ivuxolimab. The receptors were sampled from an adult with an advanced solid tumor such as melanoma, head and neck, liver or kidney cancer.

The chain employs TRBV28 and TRBJ2-1; D is perhaps TRBD1 or TRBD2 (5 bases each). The V and J ends lost 2 bases and 4 bases respectively, with 12 bases between them. Germline V gives CDR1 MDHEN, CDR2 SYDVKM. This CDR3 is built from 15 residues. The CDR3 sequence: CASSLVGVGYNEQFF. CDR3 bases: TGTGCCAGCAGTTTAGTGGGGGTAGGATACAATGAGCAGTTCTTC.

The rearrangement uses TRBV29-1 and TRBJ1-1, with D hard to call. The length of the CDR3 is 13 residues. Germline V CDR1 and CDR2: SQVTM, ANQGSEA. V was trimmed by 0 bases and J by 0 bases, leaving 5 bases between them. This CDR3 is CSVEDTVNTEAFF. The DNA of the CDR3 is TGCAGCGTTGAAGATACAGTGAACACTGAAGCTTTCTTT.